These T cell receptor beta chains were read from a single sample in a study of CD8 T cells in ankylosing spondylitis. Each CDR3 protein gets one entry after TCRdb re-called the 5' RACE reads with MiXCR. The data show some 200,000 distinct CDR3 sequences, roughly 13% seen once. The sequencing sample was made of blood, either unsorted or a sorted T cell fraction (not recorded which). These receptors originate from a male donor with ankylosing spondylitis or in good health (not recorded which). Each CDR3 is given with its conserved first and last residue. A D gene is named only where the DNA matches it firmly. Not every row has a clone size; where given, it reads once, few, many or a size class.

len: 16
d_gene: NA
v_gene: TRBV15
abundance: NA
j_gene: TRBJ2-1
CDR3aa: CATSSLGVENMNEQFF
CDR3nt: TGTGCCACCAGCAGCCTGGGAGTAGAAAATATGAATGAGCAGTTCTTC

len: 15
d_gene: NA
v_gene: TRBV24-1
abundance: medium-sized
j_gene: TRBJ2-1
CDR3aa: CATSAPGNLGDEQFF
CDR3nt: TGTGCCACCAGTGCCCCCGGGAACCTGGGGGATGAGCAGTTCTTC

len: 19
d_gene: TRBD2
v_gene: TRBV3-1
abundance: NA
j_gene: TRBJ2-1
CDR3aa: CASSHPAGTSGAFYNEQFF
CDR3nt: TGTGCCAGCAGCCATCCCGCCGGGACTAGCGGGGCCTTTTACAATGAGCAGTTCTTC

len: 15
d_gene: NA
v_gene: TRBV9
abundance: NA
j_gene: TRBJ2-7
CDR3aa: CASSVAGEPSYEQYF
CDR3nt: TGTGCCAGCAGCGTAGCGGGGGAGCCCTCCTACGAGCAGTACTTC

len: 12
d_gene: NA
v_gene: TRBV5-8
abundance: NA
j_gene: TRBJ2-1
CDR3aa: CASSPPRNEQFF
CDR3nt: TGTGCCAGCAGCCCACCTAGGAATGAGCAGTTCTTC

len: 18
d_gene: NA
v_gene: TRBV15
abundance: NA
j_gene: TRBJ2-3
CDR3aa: CATSRFSLTVISTDTQYF
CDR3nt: TGTGCCACCAGCAGATTCTCCTTGACTGTGATTAGCACAGATACGCAGTATTTT

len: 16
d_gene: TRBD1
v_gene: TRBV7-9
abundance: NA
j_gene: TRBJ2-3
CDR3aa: CATIGQAYLSTDTQYF
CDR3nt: TGTGCCACCATCGGACAGGCCTACCTCAGCACAGATACGCAGTATTTT

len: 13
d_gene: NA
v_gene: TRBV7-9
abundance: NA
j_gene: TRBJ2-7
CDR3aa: CASSLGGAAEQYF
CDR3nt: TGTGCCAGCAGCTTAGGTGGCGCGGCCGAGCAGTACTTC

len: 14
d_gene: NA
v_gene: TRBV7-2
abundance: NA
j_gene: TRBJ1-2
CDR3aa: CASSSTAGDYGYTF
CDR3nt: TGTGCCAGCAGCTCGACGGCGGGGGACTATGGCTACACCTTC

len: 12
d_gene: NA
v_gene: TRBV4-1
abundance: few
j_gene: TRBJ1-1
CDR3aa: CASSQPEPEAFF
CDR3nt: TGCGCCAGCAGCCAGCCCGAACCTGAAGCTTTCTTT

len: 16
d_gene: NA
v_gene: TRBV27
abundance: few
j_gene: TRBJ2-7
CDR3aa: CASSLSRAGWVNEQYF
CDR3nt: TGTGCCAGCAGTTTATCGAGGGCGGGCTGGGTGAACGAGCAGTACTTC

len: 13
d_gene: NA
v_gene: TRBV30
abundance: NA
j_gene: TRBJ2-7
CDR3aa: CAWRPDSSYEQYF
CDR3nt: TGTGCCTGGAGACCCGACAGTTCCTACGAGCAGTACTTC

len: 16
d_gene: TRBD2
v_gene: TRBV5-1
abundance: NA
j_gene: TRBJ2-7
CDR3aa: CASSLPRGVSAYEQYF
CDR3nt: TGCGCCAGCAGCCTCCCCCGGGGGGTCAGCGCCTACGAGCAGTACTTC

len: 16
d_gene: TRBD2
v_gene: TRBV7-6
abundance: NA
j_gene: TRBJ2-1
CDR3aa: CASSPGLAGVYNEQFF
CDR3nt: TGTGCCAGCAGCCCGGGACTAGCGGGGGTGTACAATGAGCAGTTCTTC

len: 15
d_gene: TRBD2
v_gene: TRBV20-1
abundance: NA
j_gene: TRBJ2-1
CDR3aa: CSAREFLAGGNEQFF
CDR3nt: TGCAGTGCTAGAGAGTTCCTAGCGGGGGGCAATGAGCAGTTCTTC

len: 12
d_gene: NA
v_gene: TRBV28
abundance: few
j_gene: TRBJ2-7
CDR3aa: CASGDGAYEQYF
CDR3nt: TGTGCCAGCGGCGACGGAGCCTACGAGCAGTACTTC

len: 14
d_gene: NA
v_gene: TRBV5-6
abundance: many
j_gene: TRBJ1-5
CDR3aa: CASSLDRSNQPQHF
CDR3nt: TGTGCCAGCAGCCTCGACAGGAGCAATCAGCCCCAGCATTTT

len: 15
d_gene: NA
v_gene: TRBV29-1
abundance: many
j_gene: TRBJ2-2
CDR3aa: CSVAWTDSNTGELFF
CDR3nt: TGCAGCGTTGCCTGGACAGACTCGAACACCGGGGAGCTGTTTTTT

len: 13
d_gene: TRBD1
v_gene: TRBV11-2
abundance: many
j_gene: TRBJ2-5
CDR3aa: CASSTTGEETQYF
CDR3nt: TGTGCCAGCAGTACTACAGGGGAAGAGACCCAGTACTTC

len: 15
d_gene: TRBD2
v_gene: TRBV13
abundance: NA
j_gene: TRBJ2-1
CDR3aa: CASSLTPSGSNEQFF
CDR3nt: TGTGCCAGCAGCTTAACGCCTAGCGGGAGCAATGAGCAGTTCTTC

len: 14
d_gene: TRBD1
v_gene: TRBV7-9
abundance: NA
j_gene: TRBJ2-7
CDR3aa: CASSLSGTGKEQYF
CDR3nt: TGTGCCAGCAGCTTATCCGGGACAGGGAAGGAGCAGTACTTC

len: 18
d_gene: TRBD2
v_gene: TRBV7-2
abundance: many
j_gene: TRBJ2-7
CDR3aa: CASSLRLAGGPRSYEQYF
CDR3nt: TGTGCCAGCAGCTTGCGACTAGCGGGGGGGCCGCGGAGTTACGAGCAGTACTTC

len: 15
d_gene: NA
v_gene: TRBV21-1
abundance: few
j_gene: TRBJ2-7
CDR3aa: CASSGTPGRSYEQYF
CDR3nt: TGTGCCAGCAGCGGAACTCCGGGCCGGAGTTACGAGCAGTACTTC

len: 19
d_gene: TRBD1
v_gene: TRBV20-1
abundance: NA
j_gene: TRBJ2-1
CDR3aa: CSARGGTGATISSYNEQFF
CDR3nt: TGCAGTGCCAGGGGTGGGACAGGGGCTACTATTAGCTCCTACAATGAGCAGTTCTTC

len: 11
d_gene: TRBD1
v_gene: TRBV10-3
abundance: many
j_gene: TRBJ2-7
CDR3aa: CATGQGKEQYF
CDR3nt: TGTGCCACCGGACAGGGAAAAGAGCAGTACTTC

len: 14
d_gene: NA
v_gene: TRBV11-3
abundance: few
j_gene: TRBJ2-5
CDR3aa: CASSLEPSGETQYF
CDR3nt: TGTGCCAGCAGCTTAGAGCCCAGCGGGGAGACCCAGTACTTC

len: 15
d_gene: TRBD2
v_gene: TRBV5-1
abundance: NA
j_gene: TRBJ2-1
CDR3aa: CASKGAGGPYNEQFF
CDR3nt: TGCGCCAGCAAGGGGGCGGGAGGGCCCTACAATGAGCAGTTCTTC

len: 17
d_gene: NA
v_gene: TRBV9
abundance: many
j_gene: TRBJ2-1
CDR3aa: CASSVEGQGPTYNEQFF
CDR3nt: TGTGCCAGCAGCGTAGAGGGTCAGGGGCCTACCTACAATGAGCAGTTCTTC

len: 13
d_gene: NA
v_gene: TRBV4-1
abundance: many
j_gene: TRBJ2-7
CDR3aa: CASSQGGAYEQYF
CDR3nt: TGTGCCAGCAGCCAAGGCGGGGCCTACGAGCAGTACTTC

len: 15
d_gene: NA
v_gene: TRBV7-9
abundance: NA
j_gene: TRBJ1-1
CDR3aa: CASSPPGLPNTEAFF
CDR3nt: TGTGCCAGCAGCCCTCCGGGACTGCCGAACACTGAAGCTTTCTTT

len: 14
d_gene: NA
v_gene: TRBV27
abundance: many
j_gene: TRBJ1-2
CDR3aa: CASSSDRDFYGYTF
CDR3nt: TGTGCCAGCAGTTCGGACAGAGATTTCTATGGCTACACCTTC

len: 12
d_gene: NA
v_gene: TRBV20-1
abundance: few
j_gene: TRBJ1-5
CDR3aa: CSVGTSNQPQHF
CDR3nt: TGCAGTGTCGGGACTTCTAATCAGCCCCAGCATTTT

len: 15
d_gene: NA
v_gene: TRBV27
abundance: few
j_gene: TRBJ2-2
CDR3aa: CASSPERWAAKELFF
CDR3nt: TGTGCCAGCAGTCCTGAGAGGTGGGCGGCAAAGGAGCTGTTTTTT

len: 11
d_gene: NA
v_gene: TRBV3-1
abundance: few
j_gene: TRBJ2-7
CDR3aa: CASGPLGEQYF
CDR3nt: TGTGCCAGCGGACCTTTAGGGGAGCAGTACTTC

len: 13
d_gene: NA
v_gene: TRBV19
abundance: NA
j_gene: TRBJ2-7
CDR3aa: CASSIPGLAEQYF
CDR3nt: TGTGCCAGTAGTATCCCCGGCCTCGCGGAGCAGTACTTC

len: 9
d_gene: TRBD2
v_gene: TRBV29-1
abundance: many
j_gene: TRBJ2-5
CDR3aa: CSVGGLGNF
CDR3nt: TGCAGCGTTGGGGGACTAGGGAACTTC

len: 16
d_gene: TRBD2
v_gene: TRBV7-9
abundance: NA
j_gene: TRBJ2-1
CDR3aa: CASSPASGRGYNEQFF
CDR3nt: TGTGCCAGCAGCCCAGCCTCAGGGAGGGGATACAATGAGCAGTTCTTC

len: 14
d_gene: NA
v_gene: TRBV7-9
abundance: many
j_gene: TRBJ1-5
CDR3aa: CASSPPGGGQPQHF
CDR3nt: TGTGCCAGCAGCCCCCCGGGGGGGGGTCAGCCCCAGCATTTT

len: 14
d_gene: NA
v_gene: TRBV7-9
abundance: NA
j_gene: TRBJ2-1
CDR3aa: CASSLIQPYNEQFF
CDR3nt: TGTGCCAGCAGCTTGATACAGCCCTACAATGAGCAGTTCTTC

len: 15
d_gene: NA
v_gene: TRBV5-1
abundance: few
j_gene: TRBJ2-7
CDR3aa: CASSLIRESSYEQYF
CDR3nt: TGCGCCAGCAGCTTGATTCGGGAAAGCTCCTACGAGCAGTACTTC

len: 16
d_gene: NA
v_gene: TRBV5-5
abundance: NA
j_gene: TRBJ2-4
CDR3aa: CASSLNPFSIENIQYF
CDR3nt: TGTGCCAGCAGCTTGAATCCCTTTTCAATAGAAAACATTCAGTACTTC

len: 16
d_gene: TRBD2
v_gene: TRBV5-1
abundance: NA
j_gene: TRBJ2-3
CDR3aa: CASTLGTSGSTDTQYF
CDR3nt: TGCGCCAGCACCTTGGGGACTAGCGGAAGCACAGATACGCAGTATTTT

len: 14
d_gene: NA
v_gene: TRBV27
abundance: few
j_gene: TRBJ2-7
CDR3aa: CASSPPRYPYEQYF
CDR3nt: TGTGCCAGCAGTCCCCCACGGTATCCCTACGAGCAGTACTTC

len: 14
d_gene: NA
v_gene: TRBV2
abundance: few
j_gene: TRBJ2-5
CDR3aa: CASSVSLFQETQYF
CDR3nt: TGTGCCAGCAGTGTATCTCTCTTCCAAGAGACCCAGTACTTC

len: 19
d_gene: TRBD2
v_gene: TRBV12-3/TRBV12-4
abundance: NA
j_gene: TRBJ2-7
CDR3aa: CASSQRPGRSGRPSYEQYF
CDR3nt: TGTGCCAGCAGTCAAAGACCGGGACGGAGCGGGAGGCCCTCCTACGAGCAGTACTTC

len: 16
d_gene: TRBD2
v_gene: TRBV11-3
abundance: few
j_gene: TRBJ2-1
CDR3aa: CASSSPGTSGGKGQFF
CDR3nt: TGTGCCAGCAGCTCCCCCGGGACTAGCGGGGGCAAAGGGCAGTTCTTC

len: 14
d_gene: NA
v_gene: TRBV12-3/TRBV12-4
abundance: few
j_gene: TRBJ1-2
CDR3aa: CASSLDGGNYGYTF
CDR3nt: TGTGCCAGCAGTTTAGACGGAGGAAACTATGGCTACACCTTC

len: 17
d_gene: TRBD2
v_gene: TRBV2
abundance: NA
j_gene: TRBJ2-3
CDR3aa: CASSEALLAGGTDTQYF
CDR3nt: TGTGCCAGCAGTGAAGCGCTACTAGCGGGGGGCACAGATACGCAGTATTTT

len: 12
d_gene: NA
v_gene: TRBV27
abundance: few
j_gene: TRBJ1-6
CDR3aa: CASRAPNSPLHF
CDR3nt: TGTGCCAGCAGGGCCCCTAATTCACCCCTCCACTTT